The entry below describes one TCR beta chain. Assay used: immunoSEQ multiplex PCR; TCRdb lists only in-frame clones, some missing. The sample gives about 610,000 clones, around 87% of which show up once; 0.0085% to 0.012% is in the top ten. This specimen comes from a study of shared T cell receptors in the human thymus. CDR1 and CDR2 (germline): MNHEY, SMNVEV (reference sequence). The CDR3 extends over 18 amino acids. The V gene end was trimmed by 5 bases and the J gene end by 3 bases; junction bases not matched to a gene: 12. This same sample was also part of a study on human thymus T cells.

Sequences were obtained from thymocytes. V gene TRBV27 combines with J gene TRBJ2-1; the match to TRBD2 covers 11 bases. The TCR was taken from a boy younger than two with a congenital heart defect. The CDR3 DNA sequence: TGTGCCAGCAGTCCCCTTAGGAATAGCGGGAGGGACTACAATGAGCAGTTCTTC. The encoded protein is CASSPLRNSGRDYNEQFF.